This entry lists 12 T cell receptor beta chains sequenced from one sample in a study of blood T cells in healthy people across ages. The second PCR ran roughly 6 to 11 cycles with a sample-barcoded 5' primer and J-beta primers. Each CDR3 protein is one row after TCRdb ran MiXCR on the 5' RACE reads. Here the sample spans about 640,000 distinct CDR3 sequences, roughly 50% being singletons. The sequenced sample consisted of blood. Receptors were obtained from a man between 60 and 75 years old in good health.

The genes are TRBV29-1 and TRBJ2-5, with TRBD2 identical over 11 bases. The germline V gene has CDR1 SQVTM and CDR2 ANQGSEA. J lost 11 bases, V lost 5 bases, and 10 bases had no gene match. There are 13 residues in the CDR3. CDR3 protein: CSVLAGGGNEQYF. The CDR3 DNA follows: TGCAGCGTTCTAGCGGGGGGCGGAAATGAGCAGTACTTC.

There are a few counts of this clonotype. V usage is TRBV12-3 or TRBV12-4 and J usage is TRBJ2-5; 7 bases are a match to TRBD2. The length of the CDR3 is 15 residues. With V trimmed by 6 bases and J by 7 bases, 14 bases remained unmatched. The chain's CDR3 is CASSSGTTSLGTQYF. In nucleotides, the CDR3 is TGTGCCAGCAGCTCCGGGACTACAAGCCTGGGGACCCAGTACTTC.

The gene calls are TRBV11-3 and TRBJ2-2; perhaps D is TRBD1 or TRBD2 (5 bases each). The V gene's germline CDR1 is SGHNT and CDR2 YENEEA. This CDR3 comprises 17 residues. Trimming took 4 bases from V and 0 from J, leaving 15 bases between them. The CDR3 DNA reads as TGTGCCAGCAGCTCGCACCGGGACGGATCGAACACCGGGGAGCTGTTTTTT. Translation gives CASSSHRDGSNTGELFF.

This clonotype was seen only once. The chain joins TRBV20-1 to TRBJ1-2; weak D call: TRBD1 (6 bases). The CDR3 loop spans 14 amino acids. The ends were cut back, 5 bases at V and 7 bases at J, with 20 bases in the middle. CDR1 and CDR2 (germline): DFQATT, SNEGSKA (reference sequence). The CDR3 DNA sequence: TGCAGTGCTTCCGAAGGGACAACAGGGCTTGGCTACACCTTC. Residues: CSASEGTTGLGYTF.

This clonotype was counted once. The gene calls are TRBV24-1 and TRBJ2-3; maybe TRBD1 (5 bases). Per the germline V gene, CDR1 is KGHDR and CDR2 is SFDVKD. The CDR3 covers 15 residues. The germline V and J ends were trimmed by 2 bases and 3 bases, with 11 bases remaining between them. CDR3 coding DNA: TGTGCCACCAGTGATTCTGCAGGGATGACAGATACGCAGTATTTT. Translated: CATSDSAGMTDTQYF.

The table lists this clonotype with a few counts. V and J are TRBV20-1 and TRBJ1-2; the D gene is possibly TRBD1 (5 bases). V shed 7 bases and J shed 10 bases, with 16 bases lying between them. The CDR3 has 11 amino acids. The germline V gene encodes CDR1 DFQATT and CDR2 SNEGSKA (reference sequence). CDR3 loop: CSGLGASPYTF. In DNA form, the CDR3 reads TGCAGTGGCCTCGGGGCTTCTCCCTACACCTTC.

On this clonotype: One base away lies a much larger clone, so this may be a sequencing read error. The chain is built from TRBV10-3 and TRBJ2-3; D remains ambiguous. Trimming shortened V by 2 bases and J by 2 bases, and 2 bases separated the two germline ends. The CDR3 covers 12 residues. Germline V gene lookup returns CDR1 ENHRY and CDR2 SYGVKD. The CDR3 loop reads CAISEATDTQYF. The CDR3 DNA reads as TGTGCCATCAGTGAGGCCACAGATACGCAGTATTTT.

CDR3 residues: CSAEGTPGDTEAFF. The CDR3 region has the DNA TGCAGTGCTGAAGGGACACCGGGGGACACTGAAGCTTTCTTT. The chain carries TRBV20-1 and TRBJ1-1; D perhaps matches TRBD1 (6 bases). V was cut by 5 bases and J by 3 bases, with 16 bases left in between. The CDR3 length is 14 residues. Per germline, CDR1 DFQATT and CDR2 SNEGSKA (reference sequence).

The rearrangement uses TRBV24-1 and TRBJ1-5; D ambiguous. The CDR3 runs to 16 residues. V gave up 2 bases and J gave up 5 bases, with 15 bases separating them. Germline V gives CDR1 KGHDR, CDR2 SFDVKD. CDR3 in amino acids: CATSDSSRDVDQPQHF. CDR3 coding DNA: TGTGCCACCAGTGATTCGTCAAGGGATGTCGATCAGCCCCAGCATTTT.

This clonotype was detected a few times. The chain employs TRBV6-1 and TRBJ2-1; perhaps TRBD2 as D (6 bases). Trimming stripped 10 bases from V and 4 bases from J, with 20 bases between. The CDR3 consists of 15 residues. The germline gives CDR1 MNHNS, CDR2 SASEGT. This CDR3 reads CATQPLALQYNEQFF. The CDR3 DNA reads as TGTGCCACCCAACCTCTAGCGTTACAATACAATGAGCAGTTCTTC.

Ten or more counts support this clonotype. A much larger clone is a single base away; this may be a read error. The chain links TRBV20-1 to TRBJ2-1; D might be TRBD1 (5 bases). The end of the DNA is better explained by TRBJ2-7, so the J call may be wrong. Germline V gene lookup returns CDR1 DFQATT and CDR2 SNEGSKA (reference sequence). This CDR3 contains 13 residues. CDR3 sequence reads: CSASVRAYNEQYF. The CDR3, as DNA: TGCAGTGCTAGTGTCAGGGCCTACAATGAGCAGTACTTC.

This clonotype was found a few times. The J gene is TRBJ1-2, the V gene TRBV20-1; perhaps TRBD1 as D (6 bases). Looked up from germline, CDR1 is DFQATT and CDR2 is SNEGSKA (reference sequence). V dropped 0 bases and J dropped 3 bases, with 14 bases sitting between them. The CDR3 runs to 15 residues. As DNA, the CDR3 is TGCAGTGCTAGAGATGCGGACAGAGGGTACTATGGCTACACCTTC. Protein product: CSARDADRGYYGYTF.